The present TCR beta chain was sequenced within a study of T-cell reconstitution after alpha-beta-depleted transplantation in children. Unique molecular identifiers were used in preparing the TCRbeta library. Each CDR3 protein gets one entry after TCRdb re-called the PCR reads with MiXCR. Seen here are hundreds of thousands of distinct CDR3 sequences, approximately 32% observed once, and the top ten hold around 2.3%. This clonotype was observed a handful of times. This CDR3 region has 14 residues. V was clipped by 4 bases and J by 0 bases, with 10 bases between them. Per germline, CDR1 SGHRS and CDR2 YFSETQ.

The TCR sequence derives from a human donor who donated a stem cell graft to a child with aplastic anemia. The chain recombines TRBV5-1 with TRBJ1-1; D is ambiguous. The sample here was PBMCs from the stem cell graft donor, taken from the stem cell graft. The CDR3 is CASSAGQVNTEAFF. The CDR3 region has the DNA TGCGCCAGCAGCGCCGGCCAGGTGAACACTGAAGCTTTCTTT.